This T cell receptor beta chain is drawn from a study of blood T cell repertoires in COVID-19. On the study more broadly: Acute and convalescent COVID-19 specimens originated in the United States, Italy and Spain. Nucleic acid was either cDNA or gDNA, and it came from T cells, B-cell-depleted T cells, or PBMCs.

Authors' analysis steps: Amplification of reference gene primers provided the estimated nucleated cell counts. Only in-frame clones appear in the TCRdb table, and some are missing; sequencing was by immunoSEQ multiplex PCR. That table gives V, J and clone size, and the DNA gave D and trimming. Of tens of thousands of clones listed, roughly 84% are singletons. Losses at the gene ends were 3 bases for V and 12 bases for J; bases not matched to a gene: 3. The CDR3 has 11 amino acids. Germline values: CDR1 GTSNPN, CDR2 SVGIG (reference sequence). The chain combines TRBV30 with TRBJ2-1; the match to TRBD1 covers 9 bases. This receptor was taken from a man over 45 with acute or convalescent COVID-19. The sample consisted of peripheral blood. CDR3 coding DNA: TGTGCCTGGAGGGGACAGGGATGGCAGTTCTTC. Its translation is CAWRGQGWQFF.